This T cell receptor (beta chain) derives from a study of cytomegalovirus exposure and HLA in healthy donors. Study conclusions and caveats: The classifier reportedly diagnosed cytomegalovirus status with high sensitivity and specificity. Reportedly, fewer N-insertions than the approximately 690-donor mean appeared in an Asian-associated ancestry cluster in a later analysis.

Turning to this clone: Its antigen is unidentified.

This CDR3 has 13 residues. Trimming took 8 bases from V and 2 from J; bases not matched to a gene: 6. Looked up from germline, CDR1 is GTSNPN and CDR2 is SVGIG (reference sequence). PCR used 60 Vbeta primers and 13 Jbeta primers. Sequencing used immunoSEQ multiplex PCR; TCRdb keeps in-frame clones, though not all of them. Of about 160,000 clones in the sample, just over 75% were seen once. The TCR originated in a man between 40 and 49 years old in good health and CMV-seronegative. The chain uses TRBV30 and TRBJ2-3, with 8 bases that match TRBD2. Input material: PBMCs. The CDR3 bases are TGTGCCCTAGGACTAGCTTTCACAGATACGCAGTATTTT. This codes for CALGLAFTDTQYF.